The 6 T cell receptor beta chains presented below share a single source sample, sequenced in a study of cytomegalovirus exposure and HLA in healthy donors. PCR was performed using 60 Vbeta and 13 Jbeta primers. Generated by immunoSEQ multiplex PCR, the TCRdb table keeps only in-frame clones and is missing some. The sample shows about 160,000 clones, roughly 82% of them seen only once. Sequencing input: PBMCs. The origin of the receptors is a man over 45 in good health and CMV-seropositive.

The rearrangement joins TRBV18 to TRBJ1-1; tentatively, D is TRBD1 (5 bases). The CDR3 loop spans 13 amino acids. Germline-derived CDR1 and CDR2 are KGHSH and LQKENI. With 6 bases removed from V and 5 bases from J, the gap between germline ends came to 13 bases. The CDR3 DNA reads TGTGCCAGCTCGGCAGGGCGGGATACTGAAGCTTTCTTT. This translates into CASSAGRDTEAFF.

This chain uses TRBV29-1 with TRBJ2-3; D possibly corresponds to TRBD1 (6 bases). Trimming took 3 bases from V and 5 from J, leaving 12 bases between them. Per germline, CDR1 SQVTM and CDR2 ANQGSEA. CDR3 length: 13 residues. For the CDR3, the DNA is TGCAGCGTTGAGGGGGCGCGTAGAGATACGCAGTATTTT. Its translation: CSVEGARRDTQYF.

This clone was picked up one time. The chain combines TRBV7-6 with TRBJ1-1; perhaps TRBD1 as D (5 bases). The CDR3 sequence is 13 residues long. Trimming took 8 bases from V and 7 from J, leaving 17 bases between them. Germline assignment: CDR1 SGHVS and CDR2 FNYEAQ. CDR3 in amino acids: CASAWGVDSEAFF. For the CDR3, the DNA is TGTGCCAGCGCATGGGGGGTTGACAGTGAAGCTTTCTTT.

The sample holds one count of this clone. The J gene is TRBJ2-3, the V gene TRBV9; TRBD2 might be the D (6 bases). This CDR3 has 14 amino acids. V dropped 0 bases and J dropped 6 bases, with 11 bases sitting between them. The V gene's germline CDR1 is SGDLS and CDR2 YYNGEE. The DNA for the CDR3 is TGTGCCAGCAGCGTAGAAGATAGCGGTGATACGCAGTATTTT. It encodes CASSVEDSGDTQYF.

The chain recombines TRBV7-9 with TRBJ1-2, with 7 bases identical to TRBD1. Losses at the gene ends were 8 bases for V and 7 bases for J; bases not matched to a gene: 13. CDR1 is SEHNR and CDR2 is FQNEAQ in the germline V gene (reference sequence). The CDR3 is 14 residues long. The CDR3: CASLNQGQSSGYTF. CDR3 nucleotide sequence: TGTGCCAGCCTAAATCAGGGACAGTCTTCTGGCTACACCTTC.

This clone has only a few counts. The rearrangement joins TRBV15 to TRBJ2-7, with 9 bases lining up with TRBD1. Looked up from germline, CDR1 is LNHNV and CDR2 is YYDKDF (reference sequence). V trimming: 5 bases; J trimming: 6 bases; junction bases outside the gene matches: 11. CDR3 size: 15 residues. For the CDR3, the DNA is TGTGCCACCAGCGCCCGCGGGACAGGGATTCGCGAGCAGTACTTC. Protein sequence: CATSARGTGIREQYF.